The 20 T cell receptor beta chains reported below all come from one sample, sequenced in a study of cytomegalovirus exposure and HLA in healthy donors. This PCR relied on a set of 60 Vbeta primers and 13 Jbeta primers. Sequenced by immunoSEQ multiplex PCR; TCRdb stores in-frame clones only, minus some. The table records about 160,000 clones, 86% of them present only once. Sequenced input: PBMCs. The source of these receptors is a woman aged 18-30 years in good health and CMV-seronegative.

The V and J genes are TRBV6-5 and TRBJ2-5; no clear D gene. The J call may be faulty, since TRBJ2-7 better matches the DNA end. Looked up from germline, CDR1 is MNHEY and CDR2 is SVGAGI. The CDR3 contains 14 residues. CDR3 in amino acids: CASSYSIPGYEQYF. The CDR3 DNA is TGTGCCAGCAGTTACTCGATACCCGGTTACGAGCAGTACTTC.

This chain connects TRBV7-2 to TRBJ2-3; D uncertain. Trimming cost V 5 bases and J 8 bases, with 8 bases left between them. The CDR3 has 11 amino acids. Germline V CDR1 and CDR2: SGHTA, FQGNSA. The CDR3 sequence is CASSPGRTQYF. The CDR3 coding sequence is TGTGCCAGCAGCCCTGGCCGTACGCAGTATTTT.

The chain employs TRBV30 and TRBJ2-7, with D perhaps matching TRBD1 (5 bases). The germline CDR1 and CDR2 sequences are GTSNPN and SVGIG (reference sequence). The CDR3 has 12 amino acids. The V end was cut by 1 base, the J end by 7 bases, with 11 bases between. The CDR3 reads CAWSEGLWEQYF. CDR3 nucleotides: TGTGCCTGGAGTGAGGGGCTCTGGGAGCAGTACTTC.

The chain's CDR3 is CASSRAGAGGPDGYTF. DNA of the CDR3: TGTGCCAGCAGCAGGGCAGGGGCGGGGGGCCCTGATGGCTACACCTTC. V usage is TRBV27 and J usage is TRBJ1-2; possibly TRBD1 for D (6 bases). Looked up from germline, CDR1 is MNHEY and CDR2 is SMNVEV (reference sequence). The CDR3 is 16 amino acids. Trimming took 6 bases from V and 6 from J, leaving 23 bases between them.

This clone was detected a few times. This chain uses TRBV27 with TRBJ2-1; TRBD2 might be the D (5 bases). The V gene's germline CDR1 is MNHEY and CDR2 SMNVEV (reference sequence). The CDR3 is made up of 15 amino acids. Trimming shortened V by 5 bases and J by 3 bases, and 14 bases separated the two germline ends. CDR3: CASSIGRVDYNEQFF. The CDR3 DNA is TGTGCCAGCAGTATAGGGCGGGTAGACTACAATGAGCAGTTCTTC.

This sequence joins TRBV10-3 and TRBJ2-2, with 11 bases fitting TRBD2. This CDR3 spans 14 amino acids. The V and J ends lost 4 bases and 5 bases, in that order; junction bases with no gene match: 0. Looked up from germline, CDR1 is ENHRY and CDR2 is SYGVKD. CDR3 sequence: CAISGLAGTGELFF. DNA of the CDR3: TGTGCCATCAGTGGACTAGCGGGAACCGGGGAGCTGTTTTTT.

This clone has only one observation. The chain recombines TRBV9 with TRBJ2-1; 9 bases align to TRBD1. This CDR3 is 15 amino acids long. In germline, CDR1 is SGDLS, CDR2 YYNGEE. Germline trimming cut 1 base from V and 7 bases from J; bases unmatched to any gene: 6. The CDR3 sequence is CASSVPGQGRNEQFF. Written as DNA, the CDR3 is TGTGCCAGCAGCGTACCGGGACAGGGTAGAAATGAGCAGTTCTTC.

CDR3: CASTSDGRLEVTQYF. For the CDR3, the DNA is TGTGCCAGCACCTCAGATGGCAGGTTGGAAGTAACCCAGTACTTC. J is TRBJ2-5 and V is TRBV6-1, with unresolved D. Germline assignment: CDR1 MNHNS and CDR2 SASEGT. Between the trimmed V and J ends, which lost 7 bases and 8 bases, there was a span of 23 bases. The length of the CDR3 is 15 residues.

The chain carries TRBV5-1 and TRBJ2-5; no definite D call. Looked up from germline, CDR1 is SGHRS and CDR2 is YFSETQ. The CDR3 runs 13 residues. Trimming shortened V by 0 bases and J by 5 bases, and 8 bases separated the two germline ends. The CDR3 loop reads CASSLELLETQYF. The CDR3 DNA reads as TGCGCCAGCAGCTTGGAACTGTTGGAGACCCAGTACTTC.

The chain recombines TRBV7-8 with TRBJ1-5; D gene uncertain. V was cut by 1 base and J by 7 bases, with 11 bases left in between. Germline assignment: CDR1 SGHVS and CDR2 FQNEAQ. The CDR3 extends over 14 amino acids. In DNA, the CDR3 is TGTGCCAGCAGCTTAGTGTGGAGTGGGCAGCCCCAGCATTTT. It encodes CASSLVWSGQPQHF.

The J gene is TRBJ2-5, the V gene TRBV27; 11 positions agree with TRBD2. Trimming at V came to 5 bases and at J to 7 bases, leaving 6 bases not matched to a gene. Germline V gene data show CDR1 as MNHEY and CDR2 as SMNVEV (reference sequence). There are 14 residues in the CDR3. This chain's CDR3 is CASSVTSGVGTQYF. CDR3 sequence (DNA): TGTGCCAGCAGTGTGACTAGCGGGGTGGGGACCCAGTACTTC.

Only one count was recorded for this clone. The V gene is TRBV7-9, the J gene TRBJ2-3; D not resolved. Germline CDR1 is SEHNR and CDR2 is FQNEAQ (reference sequence). V lost 5 bases and J 4 bases, leaving 7 bases between the germline ends. The CDR3 is 12 amino acids. The CDR3 coding sequence is TGTGCCAGCAGCCTTTTATCAGATACGCAGTATTTT. It translates to CASSLLSDTQYF.

J is TRBJ2-5 and V is TRBV11-2; 7 positions match TRBD1. The V and J ends lost 3 bases and 3 bases, in that order; junction bases with no gene match: 16. The CDR3 loop spans 18 amino acids. CDR1 SGHAT and CDR2 FQNNGV come from the germline V gene. CDR3 region: CASSFAGPTGWGKETQYF. Here the CDR3 DNA reads TGTGCCAGCAGCTTTGCGGGCCCGACAGGGTGGGGGAAAGAGACCCAGTACTTC.

The V call is TRBV5-1, the J call TRBJ1-2, with D possibly TRBD1 on 5 matching bases. Trimming cost V 1 base and J 3 bases, with 10 bases left between them. The CDR3 loop spans 14 amino acids. Per the germline V gene, CDR1 is SGHRS and CDR2 is YFSETQ. The CDR3 loop is CASSLLLRDYGYTF. In DNA, the CDR3 is TGCGCCAGCAGCTTGCTCCTCAGGGACTATGGCTACACCTTC.

The CDR3 loop reads CASSKGGEEAFF. CDR3 in DNA: TGTGCCAGTAGTAAGGGAGGGGAGGAAGCTTTCTTT. The rearrangement links TRBV19 to TRBJ1-1; the D gene is possibly TRBD1 (5 bases). The V gene lost 4 bases and the J gene lost 8 bases, with 11 bases spanning the gap. The CDR3 covers 12 residues. CDR1 is LNHDA and CDR2 is SQIVND in the germline V gene (reference sequence).

This rearrangement joins TRBV29-1 to TRBJ2-1, with 10 bases that match TRBD2. Germline CDR1 reads SQVTM; CDR2 reads ANQGSEA. The CDR3 spans 12 residues. The J segment lost 9 bases and the V segment lost 7 bases, leaving 6 bases of the junction unmatched. The CDR3 protein is CSASSGSGEQFF. For the CDR3, the DNA is TGCAGCGCTTCTAGCGGGAGTGGTGAGCAGTTCTTC.

V usage is TRBV6-1 and J usage is TRBJ2-2; the match to TRBD2 covers 8 bases. The CDR3 is 14 residues long. Trimming cost V 6 bases and J 6 bases; bases outside gene matches: 6. Germline values: CDR1 MNHNS, CDR2 SASEGT. The CDR3: CASRTSVAAGELFF. The CDR3 nucleotides read TGTGCCAGCAGGACTAGCGTCGCCGCCGGGGAGCTGTTTTTT.

The genes are TRBV6-6 and TRBJ2-2; 7 bases line up with TRBD1. The CDR3 is 15 residues long. Germline V gene lookup returns CDR1 MNHNY and CDR2 SVGAGI (reference sequence). V lost 2 bases and J lost 1; bases outside the gene matches: 1. CDR3 in DNA: TGTGCCAGCAGTTACCGGGACAGGAACACCGGGGAGCTGTTTTTT. Protein: CASSYRDRNTGELFF.

V usage is TRBV30 and J usage is TRBJ1-4; no clear D. V lost 4 bases to trimming and J lost 8 bases, with 8 bases between them. This CDR3 is 11 amino acids long. Germline CDR1 and CDR2: GTSNPN and SVGIG (reference sequence). In nucleotides, the CDR3 is TGTGCCTGGAACCCCGGGGAAAAACTGTTTTTT. The encoded protein is CAWNPGEKLFF.

This clone showed up just a few times. The rearrangement joins TRBV6-1 to TRBJ2-2; the match to TRBD2 covers 8 bases. CDR3 size: 16 residues. V lost 4 bases, J lost 4 bases, and 8 bases stayed unmatched. Germline values: CDR1 MNHNS, CDR2 SASEGT. The CDR3 region has the DNA TGTGCCAGCAGTGTGGGACTAGGTCGGGCCACCGGGGAGCTGTTTTTT. Translation: CASSVGLGRATGELFF.